Described below is a single T cell receptor (beta chain) sequence and its context. Its antigen is currently unknown. Compared with germline, one end of the junction differs, possibly owing to a read error. This sample was included in a study of cytomegalovirus exposure and HLA in healthy donors. Study-level points and caveats: Three CMV-associated chains proved CMV antigen-specific in vitro. V- and J-gene trimming in TCR beta was tied to a missense DCLRE1C variant by an analysis performed later. Sequencing likely caused a cluster of highly shared sequence variants.

The CDR3 is made up of 14 amino acids. The germline CDR1 and CDR2 sequences are SGHAT and FQNNGV. 13 Jbeta primers and 60 Vbeta primers were used for the PCR. Sequencing used immunoSEQ multiplex PCR; TCRdb keeps in-frame clones, though not all of them. The table has roughly 93,000 clones, roughly 77% seen once. All the people who gave samples were healthy bone marrow donors. This TCR came from a man aged 25-45 years in good health and CMV-seronegative. The V and J genes are TRBV11-2 and TRBJ1-1, with unresolved D. The sample taken for sequencing was PBMCs. CDR3 protein: CASSLSGGNTETFF. CDR3 bases: TGTGCCAGCAGCTTAAGCGGAGGGAACACTGAAACTTTCTTT.